This is a list of T cell receptor beta chains from one sample in a study of response to subunit inactivated influenza vaccine. Via MiXCR, TCRdb re-called the RT-PCR reads, giving one row per CDR3 protein. The top ten hold over 1.5% of the sample, which has some 500,000 distinct CDR3 sequences, 25% seen once. The material was CD4+ T cells sorted from PBMCs, obtained roughly 5 days after vaccination. These receptors were taken from a man over 45 who received an inactivated influenza vaccine. Each CDR3 is given with its conserved first and last residue. A D gene is named only where the DNA matches it firmly. Clone size appears in some rows only: once, few, many, or a class for an expanded clone.

DNA: TGTGCCATCAGGGGACGGGAAGGCTCTGAGCAGTTCTTC
CDR3: CAIRGREGSEQFF
size: few
J: TRBJ2-1
V: TRBV10-3
D: -

DNA: TGTGCCAGCAGGAATCTAGCGGGAGCCCGTTACAATGAGCAGTTCTTC
CDR3: CASRNLAGARYNEQFF
size: many
J: TRBJ2-1
V: TRBV12-3/TRBV12-4
D: TRBD2

DNA: TGTGCCAGCAGCCGCTCTCAGCGGCGCCACAATGAGCAGTTCTTC
CDR3: CASSRSQRRHNEQFF
size: few
J: TRBJ2-1
V: TRBV7-8
D: -

DNA: TGTGCCAGCAGCTCAAATCGTCTGCTTGGCAACACCGGGGAGCTGTTTTTT
CDR3: CASSSNRLLGNTGELFF
size: few
J: TRBJ2-2
V: TRBV7-2
D: -

DNA: TGTGCCAGCAGTTCCGTAGCGGGAACTTCCACAGATACGCAGTATTTT
CDR3: CASSSVAGTSTDTQYF
size: few
J: TRBJ2-3
V: TRBV28
D: TRBD2

DNA: TGTGCCAGCAGTGTCCAGGGGACTAAAGCTTTCTTT
CDR3: CASSVQGTKAFF
size: -
J: TRBJ1-1
V: TRBV6-2/TRBV6-3
D: -

DNA: TGTGCCGCCCGGGAGACCAATAATTCACCCCTCCACTTT
CDR3: CAARETNNSPLHF
size: -
J: TRBJ1-6
V: TRBV28
D: -

DNA: TGCAGCGTTCTGTACGACCGAACCTACGAGCAGTACTTC
CDR3: CSVLYDRTYEQYF
size: many
J: TRBJ2-7
V: TRBV29-1
D: -

DNA: TGTGCCAGCAGCCCTTTACAGGGATGGGAGACCCAGTACTTC
CDR3: CASSPLQGWETQYF
size: -
J: TRBJ2-5
V: TRBV5-6
D: -

DNA: TGTGCCAGTAGTAGACTAGCGACGAGCTCCTACGAGCAGTACTTC
CDR3: CASSRLATSSYEQYF
size: -
J: TRBJ2-7
V: TRBV19
D: TRBD2

DNA: TGTGCCGGCAGTTTTGGTGGGCCAGAGACCCAGTACTTC
CDR3: CAGSFGGPETQYF
size: -
J: TRBJ2-5
V: TRBV12-3/TRBV12-4
D: -

DNA: TGCAGTGCTAGGCGGGGACAGGGAAGTCAGCCCCAGCATTTT
CDR3: CSARRGQGSQPQHF
size: -
J: TRBJ1-5
V: TRBV20-1
D: TRBD1

DNA: TGCAGCGGGGGGGTGATTCAAGAGACCCAGTACTTC
CDR3: CSGGVIQETQYF
size: -
J: TRBJ2-5
V: TRBV29-1
D: -

DNA: TGCAGCGTGCAAGCGGGGACTACCACGGTAGATACGCAGTATTTT
CDR3: CSVQAGTTTVDTQYF
size: many
J: TRBJ2-3
V: TRBV29-1
D: TRBD2

DNA: TGTGCCAGCAGCACTGCGGGGGGCCAAGGGCAGTTCTTC
CDR3: CASSTAGGQGQFF
size: -
J: TRBJ2-1
V: TRBV5-4
D: TRBD2

DNA: TGTGCCAGCAGCTGGAACAGGGAGCCCCGCCAAGAGACCCAGTACTTC
CDR3: CASSWNREPRQETQYF
size: few
J: TRBJ2-5
V: TRBV7-8
D: -

DNA: TGTGCCAGCAGCTTAGTGGCTAGCGAGAGCACCGGGGAGCTGTTTTTT
CDR3: CASSLVASESTGELFF
size: -
J: TRBJ2-2
V: TRBV7-2
D: -

DNA: TGTGCCAGCAGTCGAACTGGGGTACGCACAGATACGCAGTATTTT
CDR3: CASSRTGVRTDTQYF
size: many
J: TRBJ2-3
V: TRBV12-3/TRBV12-4
D: -

DNA: TGTGCCTGGACCCGGGGGCGCGGCGAGCAGTACTTC
CDR3: CAWTRGRGEQYF
size: once
J: TRBJ2-7
V: TRBV30
D: -

DNA: TGTGCCAGCAGCTCAGGGACAATCCTAGGGACCCAGTACTTC
CDR3: CASSSGTILGTQYF
size: -
J: TRBJ2-5
V: TRBV7-9
D: -

DNA: TGCAGTGCGGGGGGACTAGCGGGAGTAACCGGGGAGCTGTTTTTT
CDR3: CSAGGLAGVTGELFF
size: few
J: TRBJ2-2
V: TRBV20-1
D: TRBD2

DNA: TGTGCCAGCAGTTACGAGGCGGGAGCCTCTCGCAATGAGCAGTTCTTC
CDR3: CASSYEAGASRNEQFF
size: -
J: TRBJ2-1
V: TRBV6-2/TRBV6-3
D: TRBD2

DNA: TGCAGTGCTAGACCTTACAGGGAAATCACCGAGCAGTACTTC
CDR3: CSARPYREITEQYF
size: few
J: TRBJ2-7
V: TRBV20-1
D: -

DNA: TGTGCCAGCAGTTACAAACGGTTTCGGCCCCAGCATTTT
CDR3: CASSYKRFRPQHF
size: -
J: TRBJ1-5
V: TRBV6-5
D: -

DNA: TGTGCCAGCAGTTACCGGGGACAGTCTAATGAAAAACTGTTTTTT
CDR3: CASSYRGQSNEKLFF
size: few
J: TRBJ1-4
V: TRBV6-2/TRBV6-3
D: TRBD1

DNA: TGTGCCAGCAGCGCCAAGGGGGGGGCATACAATGAGCAGTTCTTC
CDR3: CASSAKGGAYNEQFF
size: -
J: TRBJ2-1
V: TRBV11-2
D: -

DNA: TGCAGTGCTAGCAGGGGTAACACTGAAGCTTTCTTT
CDR3: CSASRGNTEAFF
size: many
J: TRBJ1-1
V: TRBV20-1
D: -

DNA: TGTGCCAGCAGTGGACGGATCTCTTACGAGCAGTACTTC
CDR3: CASSGRISYEQYF
size: -
J: TRBJ2-7
V: TRBV12-3/TRBV12-4
D: -

DNA: TGTGCCAGACAACGACCGGATGAAGCTTTCTTT
CDR3: CARQRPDEAFF
size: -
J: TRBJ1-1
V: TRBV27
D: -

DNA: TGCAGTGCTAGAGATTATGCTAGCGGGGCCGAGAAGTCCTACGAGCAGTACTTC
CDR3: CSARDYASGAEKSYEQYF
size: few
J: TRBJ2-7
V: TRBV20-1
D: TRBD2

DNA: TGTGCCAGCTTCCGGGCAGGCTCTAATGAAAAACTGTTTTTT
CDR3: CASFRAGSNEKLFF
size: few
J: TRBJ1-4
V: TRBV12-3/TRBV12-4
D: -

DNA: TGTGCCTGGACCGCGGGCCCCCCCGGGGAGCTGTTTTTT
CDR3: CAWTAGPPGELFF
size: -
J: TRBJ2-2
V: TRBV30
D: -

DNA: TGTGCCAGCAGTGAAGGGGCTAGCGGGCGTTTTGAGCAGTTCTTC
CDR3: CASSEGASGRFEQFF
size: -
J: TRBJ2-1
V: TRBV6-1
D: TRBD2

DNA: TGCGCCAGCAGCCTGGCTGATAGCACAGATACGCAGTATTTT
CDR3: CASSLADSTDTQYF
size: -
J: TRBJ2-3
V: TRBV5-1
D: -

DNA: TGCAGCGTTGGCTTCGCGGCAGCTCAAGAGACCCAGTACTTC
CDR3: CSVGFAAAQETQYF
size: few
J: TRBJ2-5
V: TRBV29-1
D: -

DNA: TGTGCCAGCAGCTTAGATCCCAGGGGTAGCAATCAGCCCCAGCATTTT
CDR3: CASSLDPRGSNQPQHF
size: few
J: TRBJ1-5
V: TRBV7-9
D: -